The rows below give T cell receptor beta chains drawn from one sample of a study of T cell responses to AZD1222 COVID-19 vaccine. Generated by immunoSEQ multiplex PCR, the TCRdb table keeps only in-frame clones and is missing some. The sample gives over 50,000 clones, about four fifths of which show up once; under 8% is in the top ten. The source was peripheral blood, collected on day 0 of AZD1222 vaccination. The origin of the receptors is an adult in good health. Each CDR3 is given with its conserved first and last residue. D genes are given only for firm matches. The size field is filled for only some rows; it gives once, few, many or a size class.

v_call: TRBV5-6; d_call: TRBD1; j_call: TRBJ2-3; clone_size: -; cdr3_aa: CASRSDRGKGLTDTQYF; cdr3_nt: TGTGCCAGCAGGTCTGACAGGGGGAAGGGGCTCACAGATACGCAGTATTTT
v_call: TRBV11-1; d_call: -; j_call: TRBJ2-6; clone_size: once; cdr3_aa: CASKGSPSGANVLTF; cdr3_nt: TGTGCCAGCAAAGGTTCCCCCTCTGGGGCCAACGTCCTGACTTTC
v_call: TRBV2; d_call: -; j_call: TRBJ1-1; clone_size: -; cdr3_aa: CASVWGTNTEAFF; cdr3_nt: TGTGCCAGCGTTTGGGGGACGAACACTGAAGCTTTCTTT
v_call: TRBV6-4; d_call: -; j_call: TRBJ1-1; clone_size: -; cdr3_aa: CASSHNGNTEAFF; cdr3_nt: TGTGCCAGCAGCCATAATGGGAACACTGAAGCTTTCTTT
v_call: TRBV4-2; d_call: TRBD1; j_call: TRBJ2-7; clone_size: -; cdr3_aa: CPSTHHDWGTGKPYEQYF; cdr3_nt: TGTCCCAGCACCCACCACGACTGGGGGACAGGCAAACCTTACGAGCAGTACTTC
v_call: TRBV3-1/TRBV3-2; d_call: -; j_call: TRBJ2-1; clone_size: -; cdr3_aa: CASSPGVSSYNEQFF; cdr3_nt: TGTGCCAGCAGCCCCGGAGTTAGCTCCTACAATGAGCAGTTCTTC
v_call: TRBV11-2; d_call: -; j_call: TRBJ1-5; clone_size: -; cdr3_aa: CASSPGLNQPQHF; cdr3_nt: TGTGCCAGCAGCCCCGGTCTGAATCAGCCCCAGCATTTT
v_call: TRBV7-2; d_call: TRBD2; j_call: TRBJ2-5; clone_size: -; cdr3_aa: CASSLALAGQETQYF; cdr3_nt: TGTGCCAGCAGCTTAGCTCTAGCGGGCCAAGAGACCCAGTACTTC
v_call: TRBV7-8; d_call: TRBD1; j_call: TRBJ1-6; clone_size: -; cdr3_aa: CASSPREGANSPLHF; cdr3_nt: TGTGCCAGCAGCCCACGGGAGGGGGCTAATTCACCCCTCCACTTT
v_call: TRBV6-5; d_call: TRBD1; j_call: TRBJ1-2; clone_size: -; cdr3_aa: CASSNPGGRYGYTF; cdr3_nt: TGTGCCAGCAGTAACCCAGGGGGCCGGTATGGCTACACCTTC
v_call: TRBV7-2; d_call: -; j_call: TRBJ1-2; clone_size: -; cdr3_aa: CASSPWSSYGYTF; cdr3_nt: TGTGCCAGCAGCCCATGGTCGAGCTATGGCTACACCTTC
v_call: TRBV3-1/TRBV3-2; d_call: -; j_call: TRBJ1-4; clone_size: -; cdr3_aa: CASSQNGRSEKLFF; cdr3_nt: TGTGCCAGCAGCCAAAACGGACGGAGTGAAAAACTGTTTTTT
v_call: TRBV7-9; d_call: TRBD1; j_call: TRBJ2-7; clone_size: -; cdr3_aa: CASSSRDSEYEQYF; cdr3_nt: TGTGCCAGCAGCTCCCGGGACAGCGAGTACGAGCAGTACTTC
v_call: TRBV4-2; d_call: TRBD1; j_call: TRBJ2-7; clone_size: -; cdr3_aa: CASSQDGDRAYEQYF; cdr3_nt: TGTGCCAGCAGCCAAGATGGGGACAGGGCTTACGAGCAGTACTTC
v_call: TRBV9; d_call: -; j_call: TRBJ2-7; clone_size: -; cdr3_aa: CASSVTGSYEQYF; cdr3_nt: TGTGCCAGCAGCGTGACAGGCTCCTACGAGCAGTACTTC
v_call: TRBV28; d_call: -; j_call: TRBJ1-5; clone_size: -; cdr3_aa: CASTGPGGNQPQHF; cdr3_nt: TGTGCCAGCACGGGTCCGGGGGGCAATCAGCCCCAGCATTTT
v_call: TRBV5-1; d_call: -; j_call: TRBJ2-7; clone_size: -; cdr3_aa: CASSLVSVSYEQYF; cdr3_nt: TGCGCCAGCAGCTTGGTTTCAGTCTCCTACGAGCAGTACTTC
v_call: TRBV27; d_call: TRBD1; j_call: TRBJ1-6; clone_size: -; cdr3_aa: CASSLRGPNSPLHF; cdr3_nt: TGTGCCAGCAGTTTAAGGGGGCCGAATTCACCCCTCCACTTT
v_call: TRBV4-2; d_call: -; j_call: TRBJ1-5; clone_size: -; cdr3_aa: CASSPQARDSNQPQHF; cdr3_nt: TGTGCCAGCAGCCCTCAGGCCAGAGATAGCAATCAGCCCCAGCATTTT
v_call: TRBV27; d_call: TRBD2; j_call: TRBJ2-3; clone_size: -; cdr3_aa: CASSLGLPTDTQYF; cdr3_nt: TGTGCCAGCAGTTTGGGACTACCAACAGATACGCAGTATTTT
v_call: TRBV19; d_call: TRBD2; j_call: TRBJ2-1; clone_size: -; cdr3_aa: CASSIPGLAARHEQFF; cdr3_nt: TGTGCCAGTAGTATTCCGGGACTAGCGGCGCGGCATGAGCAGTTCTTC
v_call: TRBV5-1; d_call: -; j_call: TRBJ2-2; clone_size: few; cdr3_aa: CASRLTGARGAGELFF; cdr3_nt: TGCGCCAGCAGGCTGACAGGTGCCCGGGGGGCCGGGGAGCTGTTTTTT
v_call: TRBV7-2; d_call: -; j_call: TRBJ1-1; clone_size: -; cdr3_aa: CASSPQGTEAFF; cdr3_nt: TGTGCCAGCAGCCCACAGGGCACTGAAGCTTTCTTT
v_call: TRBV6-6; d_call: -; j_call: TRBJ1-1; clone_size: -; cdr3_aa: CASRKGENEAFF; cdr3_nt: TGTGCCAGCCGGAAAGGGGAAAATGAAGCTTTCTTT
v_call: TRBV9; d_call: -; j_call: TRBJ2-2; clone_size: -; cdr3_aa: CASSVPSGAALNTGELFF; cdr3_nt: TGTGCCAGCAGCGTACCCTCTGGGGCAGCTCTGAACACCGGGGAGCTGTTTTTT
v_call: TRBV6-5; d_call: -; j_call: TRBJ1-5; clone_size: once; cdr3_aa: CASSQTGNQPQHF; cdr3_nt: TGTGCCAGCAGCCAGACAGGCAATCAGCCCCAGCATTTT
v_call: TRBV10-3; d_call: TRBD2; j_call: TRBJ2-3; clone_size: few; cdr3_aa: CAISETLGGGAGLSTDTQYF; cdr3_nt: TGTGCCATCAGTGAAACATTGGGCGGGGGGGCCGGATTAAGCACAGATACGCAGTATTTT
v_call: TRBV7-8; d_call: TRBD2; j_call: TRBJ2-5; clone_size: -; cdr3_aa: CASSLSSGGETQYF; cdr3_nt: TGTGCCAGCAGCTTATCTAGCGGGGGTGAGACCCAGTACTTC
v_call: TRBV4-3; d_call: -; j_call: TRBJ2-4; clone_size: -; cdr3_aa: CASSQTGSKNIQYF; cdr3_nt: TGCGCCAGCAGCCAGACAGGTTCCAAAAACATTCAGTACTTC
v_call: TRBV5-1; d_call: -; j_call: TRBJ1-2; clone_size: once; cdr3_aa: CASSFEGGDYGYTF; cdr3_nt: TGCGCCAGCAGCTTTGAGGGTGGCGACTATGGCTACACCTTC
v_call: TRBV5-1; d_call: TRBD1; j_call: TRBJ2-7; clone_size: -; cdr3_aa: CASNGFLSGTGSYEQYF; cdr3_nt: TGCGCCAGCAATGGTTTTCTATCCGGGACAGGGTCCTACGAGCAGTACTTC
v_call: TRBV6-4; d_call: -; j_call: TRBJ2-1; clone_size: -; cdr3_aa: CASSPGSRNEQFF; cdr3_nt: TGTGCCAGCAGTCCCGGGAGCCGAAATGAGCAGTTCTTC
v_call: TRBV5-1; d_call: -; j_call: TRBJ2-1; clone_size: -; cdr3_aa: CASSLGGTSNEQFF; cdr3_nt: TGCGCCAGCAGCTTAGGCGGGACCAGCAATGAGCAGTTCTTC
v_call: TRBV5-1; d_call: -; j_call: TRBJ2-3; clone_size: -; cdr3_aa: CASSFLFRREHTDTQYF; cdr3_nt: TGCGCCAGCAGCTTTTTATTTCGTAGGGAACACACAGATACGCAGTATTTT
v_call: TRBV19; d_call: -; j_call: TRBJ2-7; clone_size: -; cdr3_aa: CASSRYRGGYEQYF; cdr3_nt: TGTGCCAGTAGTCGTTACAGGGGAGGGTACGAGCAGTACTTC
v_call: TRBV19; d_call: TRBD1; j_call: TRBJ2-3; clone_size: once; cdr3_aa: CASSIPGQGSGDTQYF; cdr3_nt: TGTGCCAGTAGTATTCCGGGACAGGGAAGTGGGGATACGCAGTATTTT
v_call: TRBV4-3; d_call: -; j_call: TRBJ1-5; clone_size: -; cdr3_aa: CASSQEVVTINQPQHF; cdr3_nt: TGCGCCAGCAGCCAAGAAGTGGTGACTATCAATCAGCCCCAGCATTTT
v_call: TRBV5-1; d_call: -; j_call: TRBJ2-3; clone_size: -; cdr3_aa: CASSLTGADTQYF; cdr3_nt: TGCGCCAGCAGCTTGACAGGAGCAGATACGCAGTATTTT
v_call: TRBV4-1; d_call: -; j_call: TRBJ1-1; clone_size: few; cdr3_aa: CASSQESGEDTEAFF; cdr3_nt: TGCGCCAGCAGCCAAGAATCCGGGGAGGACACTGAAGCTTTCTTT
v_call: TRBV7-9; d_call: -; j_call: TRBJ1-1; clone_size: few; cdr3_aa: CASMGSTLREAFF; cdr3_nt: TGTGCCAGCATGGGCTCCACCCTCCGTGAAGCTTTCTTT
v_call: TRBV3-1/TRBV3-2; d_call: -; j_call: TRBJ1-5; clone_size: -; cdr3_aa: CTSSQDVRWDQPQHF; cdr3_nt: TGTACCAGCAGCCAAGATGTAAGGTGGGATCAGCCCCAGCATTTT
v_call: TRBV6-5; d_call: -; j_call: TRBJ2-5; clone_size: -; cdr3_aa: CASSYSRGLETQYF; cdr3_nt: TGTGCCAGCAGTTACTCGAGAGGATTAGAAACCCAGTACTTC
v_call: TRBV6-5; d_call: -; j_call: TRBJ1-2; clone_size: -; cdr3_aa: CASSYLGHGYTF; cdr3_nt: TGTGCCAGCAGTTATTTGGGGCATGGCTACACCTTC
v_call: TRBV28; d_call: -; j_call: TRBJ2-7; clone_size: -; cdr3_aa: CASLLGGGGNTYEQYF; cdr3_nt: TGTGCCAGCCTACTGGGGGGCGGCGGGAATACCTACGAGCAGTACTTC
v_call: TRBV2; d_call: -; j_call: TRBJ2-7; clone_size: -; cdr3_aa: CATATWGSEQYF; cdr3_nt: TGTGCCACCGCAACTTGGGGTAGCGAGCAGTACTTC
v_call: TRBV24-1; d_call: TRBD1; j_call: TRBJ2-1; clone_size: -; cdr3_aa: CATSDHDRATYNEQFF; cdr3_nt: TGTGCCACCAGTGATCACGACAGGGCTACCTACAATGAGCAGTTCTTC
v_call: TRBV30; d_call: -; j_call: TRBJ2-7; clone_size: few; cdr3_aa: CAWSPTGRKYYEQYF; cdr3_nt: TGTGCCTGGAGTCCTACTGGACGGAAATACTACGAGCAGTACTTC
v_call: TRBV7-9; d_call: -; j_call: TRBJ2-7; clone_size: -; cdr3_aa: CASSLGQDYEQYF; cdr3_nt: TGTGCCAGCAGCTTAGGACAGGACTACGAGCAGTACTTC
v_call: TRBV5-1; d_call: -; j_call: TRBJ1-1; clone_size: -; cdr3_aa: CASSALNTEAFF; cdr3_nt: TGCGCCAGCAGCGCGTTGAACACTGAAGCTTTCTTT
v_call: TRBV7-2; d_call: -; j_call: TRBJ1-1; clone_size: -; cdr3_aa: CASSSQGMNTEAFF; cdr3_nt: TGTGCCAGCAGCTCCCAGGGCATGAACACTGAAGCTTTCTTT
v_call: TRBV5-5; d_call: TRBD1; j_call: TRBJ2-7; clone_size: -; cdr3_aa: CASSRPGQVYEQYF; cdr3_nt: TGTGCCAGCAGCCGGCCGGGACAGGTATACGAGCAGTACTTC
v_call: TRBV4-3; d_call: TRBD1; j_call: TRBJ2-1; clone_size: -; cdr3_aa: CASSQDSQGAGNEQFF; cdr3_nt: TGCGCCAGCAGCCAAGATTCACAGGGGGCGGGTAATGAGCAGTTCTTC
v_call: TRBV4-2; d_call: TRBD1; j_call: TRBJ1-1; clone_size: once; cdr3_aa: CASSQGDRNTEAFF; cdr3_nt: TGTGCCAGCAGCCAAGGGGACAGAAACACTGAAGCTTTCTTT
v_call: TRBV7-2; d_call: -; j_call: TRBJ1-2; clone_size: once; cdr3_aa: CASSLEGGWGYGYTF; cdr3_nt: TGTGCCAGCAGCTTAGAGGGGGGCTGGGGCTATGGCTACACCTTC
v_call: TRBV5-1; d_call: -; j_call: TRBJ1-2; clone_size: once; cdr3_aa: CASSLAVDGDYGYTF; cdr3_nt: TGCGCCAGCAGCTTGGCGGTCGACGGGGACTATGGCTACACCTTC